The rows below give T cell receptor beta chains drawn from one sample of a study of beta chain features in type 1 diabetes. The protocol was immunoSEQ multiplex PCR, while the TCRdb copy is restricted to in-frame clones and leaves out a portion. The table records roughly 330,000 clones, approximately 15% of them present only once. Specimen: naive CD4+ T cells from blood. Receptors were obtained from a woman under 30 with type 1 diabetes. The CDR3 runs from the conserved cysteine through the conserved F or W. D genes are given only for firm matches. Rows give clone size only sometimes, using once, few, many, or a class for an expanded clone.

clone_size | j_call | v_call | d_call | cdr3_aa | cdr3_nt
few | TRBJ2-3 | TRBV7-9 | - | CASSFFADSPTDTQYF | TGTGCCAGCAGCTTTTTTGCGGACAGCCCCACAGATACGCAGTATTTT
few | TRBJ2-3 | TRBV6-5 | - | CASSRPGTDTQYF | TGTGCCAGCAGTCGGCCAGGGACAGATACGCAGTATTTT
- | TRBJ1-5 | TRBV19 | TRBD1 | CASTSRLTGVDTYSNQPQHF | TGTGCCAGTACCAGTCGTCTGACAGGGGTAGACACATATAGCAATCAGCCCCAGCATTTT
few | TRBJ2-7 | TRBV7-2 | - | CASRMDYTSYEQYF | TGTGCCAGCAGAATGGACTACACCTCCTACGAGCAGTACTTC
few | TRBJ2-7 | TRBV28 | TRBD1 | CASRSQGVGYEQYF | TGTGCCAGCAGATCACAGGGGGTAGGGTACGAGCAGTACTTC
few | TRBJ2-1 | TRBV7-3 | TRBD2 | CASSFGLAGGPHSYNEQFF | TGTGCCAGCAGCTTTGGACTAGCGGGAGGGCCGCACTCCTACAATGAGCAGTTCTTC
- | TRBJ2-6 | TRBV27 | TRBD2 | CASRPAGGSGANVLTF | TGTGCCAGCAGACCCGCGGGGGGCTCTGGGGCCAACGTCCTGACTTTC
few | TRBJ1-1 | TRBV7-9 | TRBD1 | CASSMAGQPNTEAFF | TGTGCCAGCAGCATGGCGGGACAGCCGAACACTGAAGCTTTCTTT
- | TRBJ2-3 | TRBV28 | - | CASSSPQGGRGDTQYF | TGTGCCAGCAGTTCTCCACAGGGGGGGCGCGGAGATACGCAGTATTTT
- | TRBJ2-7 | TRBV7-2 | - | CASSSTGSRSNEQYF | TGTGCCAGCAGTTCAACCGGGAGCCGCTCAAACGAGCAGTACTTC
- | TRBJ2-7 | TRBV6-5 | TRBD2 | CASSGTSYSGEQYF | TGTGCCAGCTCTGGGACTAGCTATTCCGGCGAGCAGTACTTC
- | TRBJ2-2 | TRBV6-5 | TRBD1 | CASSSGGYTGELFF | TGTGCCAGCAGTTCAGGGGGATACACCGGGGAGCTGTTTTTT
few | TRBJ2-7 | TRBV4-2 | TRBD2 | CASSQAGTSGRNEQYF | TGTGCCAGCAGCCAAGCTGGGACTAGCGGGAGAAACGAGCAGTACTTC